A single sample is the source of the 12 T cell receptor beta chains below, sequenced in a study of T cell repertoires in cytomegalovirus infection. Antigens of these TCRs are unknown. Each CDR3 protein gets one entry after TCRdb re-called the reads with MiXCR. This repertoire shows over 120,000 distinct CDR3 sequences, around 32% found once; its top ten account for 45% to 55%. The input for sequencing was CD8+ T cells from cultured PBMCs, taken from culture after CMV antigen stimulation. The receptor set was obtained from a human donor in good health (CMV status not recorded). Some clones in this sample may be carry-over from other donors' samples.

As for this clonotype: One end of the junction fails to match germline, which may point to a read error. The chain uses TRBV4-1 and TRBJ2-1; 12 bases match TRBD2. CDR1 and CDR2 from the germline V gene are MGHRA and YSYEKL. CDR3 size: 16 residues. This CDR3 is CASSLLWTSGEDELFF. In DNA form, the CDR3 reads TGCGCCAGCAGCCTACTATGGACTAGCGGGGAGGATGAGCTGTTCTTC.

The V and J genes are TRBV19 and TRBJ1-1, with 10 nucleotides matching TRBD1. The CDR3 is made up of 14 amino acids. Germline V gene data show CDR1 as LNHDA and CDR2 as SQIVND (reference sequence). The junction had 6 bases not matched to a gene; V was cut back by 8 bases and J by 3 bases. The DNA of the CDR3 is TGTGCCAGTTCCCGACAGGGGGCATACACTGAAGCTTTCTTT. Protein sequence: CASSRQGAYTEAFF.

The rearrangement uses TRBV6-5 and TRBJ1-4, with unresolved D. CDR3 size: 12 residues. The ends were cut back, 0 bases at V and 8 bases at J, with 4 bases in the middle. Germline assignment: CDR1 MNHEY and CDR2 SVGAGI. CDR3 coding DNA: TGTGCCAGCAGTTACTCAGGGGAAAAACTGTTTTTT. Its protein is CASSYSGEKLFF.

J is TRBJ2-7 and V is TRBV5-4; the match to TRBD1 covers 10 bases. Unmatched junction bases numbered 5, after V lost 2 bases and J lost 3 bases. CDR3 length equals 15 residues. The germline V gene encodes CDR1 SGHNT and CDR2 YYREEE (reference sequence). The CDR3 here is CASSFSGTGDYEQYF. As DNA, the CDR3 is TGTGCCAGCAGCTTCTCCGGGACAGGGGACTACGAGCAGTACTTC.

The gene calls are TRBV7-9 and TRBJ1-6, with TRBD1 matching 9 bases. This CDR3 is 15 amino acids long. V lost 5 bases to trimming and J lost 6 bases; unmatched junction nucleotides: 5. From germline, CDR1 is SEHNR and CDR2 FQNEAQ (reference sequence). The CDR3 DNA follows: TGTGCCAGCAGCGGCACGGGACAGGGTAATTCACCCCTCCACTTT. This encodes CASSGTGQGNSPLHF.

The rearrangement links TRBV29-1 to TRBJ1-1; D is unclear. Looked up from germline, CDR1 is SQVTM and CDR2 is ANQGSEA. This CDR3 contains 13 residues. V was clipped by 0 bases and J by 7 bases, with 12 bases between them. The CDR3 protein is CSVEDPTAFEAFF. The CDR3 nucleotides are TGCAGCGTTGAAGATCCTACAGCATTTGAAGCTTTCTTT.

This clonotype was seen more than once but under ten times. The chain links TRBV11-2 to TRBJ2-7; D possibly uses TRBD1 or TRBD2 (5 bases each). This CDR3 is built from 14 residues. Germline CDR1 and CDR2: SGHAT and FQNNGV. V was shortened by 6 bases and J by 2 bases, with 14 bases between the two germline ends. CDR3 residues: CASSVGGGTYEQYF. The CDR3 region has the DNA TGTGCCAGCAGTGTAGGTGGGGGAACCTACGAGCAGTACTTC.

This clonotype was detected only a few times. Here the CDR3 DNA reads TGTGCCATCAGTGGAGATAGCAATCAGCCCCAGCATTTT. Amino acids: CAISGDSNQPQHF. The chain carries TRBV10-3 and TRBJ1-5; the D is unclear. V lost 4 bases, J lost 0 bases, and 4 bases lay in between. Germline values: CDR1 ENHRY, CDR2 SYGVKD. The CDR3 has 13 amino acids.

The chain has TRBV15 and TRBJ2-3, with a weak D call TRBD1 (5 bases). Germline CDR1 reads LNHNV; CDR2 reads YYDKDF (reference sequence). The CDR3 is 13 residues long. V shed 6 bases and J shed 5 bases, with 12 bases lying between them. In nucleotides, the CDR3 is TGTGCCACCAGTCGGATAGGGGTAGATACGCAGTATTTT. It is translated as CATSRIGVDTQYF. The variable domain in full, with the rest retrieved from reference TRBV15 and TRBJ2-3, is DAMVIQNPRYQVTQFGKPVTLSCSQTLNHNVMYWYQQKSSQAPKLLFHYYDKDFNNEADTPDNFQSRRPNTSFCFLDIRSPGLGDTAMYLCATSRIGVDTQYFGPGTRLTVL.

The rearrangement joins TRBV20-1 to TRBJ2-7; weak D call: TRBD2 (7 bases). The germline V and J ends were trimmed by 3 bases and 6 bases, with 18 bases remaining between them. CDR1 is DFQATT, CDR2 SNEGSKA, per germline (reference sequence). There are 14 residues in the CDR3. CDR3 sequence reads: CSASVLRGGSEQYF. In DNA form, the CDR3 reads TGCAGTGCTAGCGTGTTGAGGGGGGGGTCCGAGCAGTACTTC.

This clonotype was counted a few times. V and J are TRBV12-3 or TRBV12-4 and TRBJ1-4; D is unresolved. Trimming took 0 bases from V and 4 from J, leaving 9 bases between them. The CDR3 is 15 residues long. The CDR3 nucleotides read TGTGCCAGCAGTTTAGCGGAGTGGAGTAATGAAAAACTGTTTTTT. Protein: CASSLAEWSNEKLFF.

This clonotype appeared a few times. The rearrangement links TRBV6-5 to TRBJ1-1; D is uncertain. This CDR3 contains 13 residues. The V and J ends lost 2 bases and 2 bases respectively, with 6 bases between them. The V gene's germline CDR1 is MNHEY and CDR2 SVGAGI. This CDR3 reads CASSYIGNTEAFF. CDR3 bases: TGTGCCAGCAGTTACATCGGAAACACTGAAGCTTTCTTT.